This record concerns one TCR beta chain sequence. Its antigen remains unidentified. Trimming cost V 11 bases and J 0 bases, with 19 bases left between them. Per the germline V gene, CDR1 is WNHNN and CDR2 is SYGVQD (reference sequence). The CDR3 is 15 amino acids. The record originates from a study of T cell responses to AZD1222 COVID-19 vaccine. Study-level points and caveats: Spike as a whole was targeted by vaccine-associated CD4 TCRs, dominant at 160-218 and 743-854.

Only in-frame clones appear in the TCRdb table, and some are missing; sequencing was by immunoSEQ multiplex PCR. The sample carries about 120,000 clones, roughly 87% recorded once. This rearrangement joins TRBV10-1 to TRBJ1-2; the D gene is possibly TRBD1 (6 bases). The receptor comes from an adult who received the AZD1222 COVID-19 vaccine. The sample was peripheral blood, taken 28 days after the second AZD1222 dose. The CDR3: CAGNRESWTNYGYTF. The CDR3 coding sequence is TGCGCCGGGAACAGGGAAAGTTGGACTAACTATGGCTACACCTTC.